Below are 27 T cell receptor beta chains sequenced from a single sample in a study of identical twins. TCRdb fed the 5' RACE reads into MiXCR, producing one record per CDR3 protein. The sample has approximately 590,000 distinct CDR3 sequences, 9.6% seen once. These same records also appear under a second study, on yellow fever vaccine responses in identical twins.

The sample comprised PBMCs. The receptor source for this set is a young woman in good health.

The chain recombines TRBV28 with TRBJ2-4; TRBD1 matches 8 bases. Germline V lookup: CDR1 MDHEN, CDR2 SYDVKM. This CDR3 is built from 11 residues. J gave up 10 bases and V 8 bases, and 4 bases lay outside the gene matches. CDR3 bases: TGTGCCAGCGGGACAGGCGGTATTCAGTACTTC. Protein sequence: CASGTGGIQYF.

This clonotype showed up many times. This chain connects TRBV5-1 to TRBJ2-7; 7 bases fit TRBD1. The CDR3 has 16 amino acids. After removal of 0 bases from V and 0 bases from J, the junction contained 6 bases not matched to a gene. Germline V gives CDR1 SGHRS, CDR2 YFSETQ. The CDR3 reads CASSLVGTVSSYEQYF. DNA of the CDR3: TGCGCCAGCAGCTTGGTGGGGACAGTAAGCTCCTACGAGCAGTACTTC.

The gene calls are TRBV12-3 or TRBV12-4 and TRBJ2-7, with D tentatively TRBD2 (6 bases). The CDR3 runs 17 residues. The V and J ends lost 4 bases and 0 bases respectively, with 19 bases between them. CDR3 sequence: CASSSSGRTQRSYEQYF. The DNA for the CDR3 is TGTGCCAGCAGTTCGTCGGGGAGGACCCAGCGCTCCTACGAGCAGTACTTC.

Many counts were recorded for this clonotype. This chain uses TRBV7-8 with TRBJ2-1; possible D gene TRBD2, 7 bases. Trimming stripped 5 bases from V and 2 bases from J, with 13 bases between. The CDR3 has 15 amino acids. Germline V gene lookup returns CDR1 SGHVS and CDR2 FQNEAQ. CDR3 sequence reads: CASSKQGGAYNEQFF. In nucleotides, the CDR3 is TGTGCCAGCAGCAAACAAGGGGGGGCCTACAATGAGCAGTTCTTC.

This clonotype was seen more than once but under ten times. The rearrangement links TRBV4-3 to TRBJ2-7; TRBD1 matches at 7 bases. Trimming removed 0 bases from V and 4 bases from J; junction bases left unmatched: 6. CDR3 size: 15 residues. Germline V lookup: CDR1 LGHNA, CDR2 YSLEER. CDR3 nucleotides: TGCGCCAGCAGCCAAGAGGGACAGCCAGAATACGAGCAGTACTTC. This encodes CASSQEGQPEYEQYF.

The V gene is TRBV2, the J gene TRBJ2-1; the D gene could be TRBD1 or TRBD2 (6 bases each). Germline-derived CDR1 and CDR2 are SNHLY and FYNNEI. This CDR3 has 18 residues. V dropped 11 bases and J dropped 8 bases, with 34 bases sitting between them. The CDR3 region has the DNA TGTGCCTTCAGTCCCAGTCCCCTCGGGGGCTACACCCCCCATGAGCAGTTCTTC. Translation gives CAFSPSPLGGYTPHEQFF.

The genes are TRBV11-1 and TRBJ2-7; no clear D. The CDR3 extends over 13 amino acids. Per germline, CDR1 SGHAT and CDR2 FQDESV (reference sequence). V lost 6 bases to trimming and J lost 2 bases, with 11 bases between them. This chain's CDR3 is CASRNSITYEQYF. The CDR3 bases are TGTGCCAGCAGAAACAGCATCACCTACGAGCAGTACTTC.

The chain carries TRBV12-3 or TRBV12-4 and TRBJ2-2; no firm D call. The V gene lost 6 bases and the J gene lost 8 bases, with 13 bases spanning the gap. The CDR3 totals 13 residues. The CDR3 sequence is CASRFRSGGELFF. CDR3 nucleotide sequence: TGTGCCAGCAGATTTAGGTCCGGGGGGGAGCTGTTTTTT.

V usage is TRBV5-6 and J usage is TRBJ1-1; weak D call: TRBD1 (6 bases). Germline V CDR1 and CDR2: SGHDT, YYEEEE. This CDR3 has 16 residues. V lost 3 bases, J lost 4 bases, and 19 bases lay in between. CDR3 sequence reads: CASSSGGRVRGTEAFF. The CDR3 region has the DNA TGTGCCAGCAGCTCGGGGGGCAGGGTAAGGGGCACTGAAGCTTTCTTT.

This clonotype came up a few times. V and J are TRBV19 and TRBJ2-1; 12 bases match TRBD2. V shed 7 bases and J 5 bases; nucleotides not matched to a gene: 12. CDR1 and CDR2 (germline): LNHDA, SQIVND (reference sequence). The CDR3 runs to 17 residues. CDR3 DNA sequence: TGTGCCAGTAAAGAAACTAGCGGGAGGAAGTCGGACAATGAGCAGTTCTTC. This sequence encodes CASKETSGRKSDNEQFF.

This clonotype appeared many times. The V and J genes are TRBV7-9 and TRBJ2-2, with TRBD2 matching 8 bases. Looked up from germline, CDR1 is SEHNR and CDR2 is FQNEAQ (reference sequence). After removal of 4 bases from V and 4 bases from J, the junction contained 11 bases not matched to a gene. The length of the CDR3 is 17 residues. CDR3 nucleotide sequence: TGTGCCAGCAGCTCTTTAACTAGCGGAAATTCCACCGGGGAGCTGTTTTTT. Translating it yields CASSSLTSGNSTGELFF.

This clonotype was recorded many times. The chain recombines TRBV3-1 with TRBJ2-1; perhaps TRBD2 as D (5 bases). Trimming stripped 3 bases from V and 9 bases from J, with 12 bases between. CDR1 and CDR2 from the germline V gene are LGHDT and YNNKEL (reference sequence). This CDR3 has 13 residues. This CDR3 is CASSQTREGEQFF. CDR3 sequence (DNA): TGTGCCAGCAGCCAGACAAGAGAGGGTGAGCAGTTCTTC.

This clonotype was observed many times. This sequence joins TRBV28 and TRBJ2-1; 10 bases agree with TRBD2. Trimming removed 7 bases from V and 4 bases from J; junction bases left unmatched: 10. Germline-derived CDR1 and CDR2 are MDHEN and SYDVKM. CDR3 length: 16 amino acids. The CDR3 sequence is CASKITGLAKYNEQFF. CDR3 in DNA: TGTGCCAGCAAAATCACGGGACTAGCGAAGTACAATGAGCAGTTCTTC.

This clonotype was observed at least ten times. This chain connects TRBV12-3 or TRBV12-4 to TRBJ2-5, with D possibly matching TRBD2 (6 bases). This CDR3 is built from 15 residues. V dropped 3 bases and J dropped 5 bases, with 16 bases sitting between them. The CDR3 DNA is TGTGCCAGCAGTTTCAGCATCGGGGGTCCGGAGACCCAGTACTTC. As protein: CASSFSIGGPETQYF.

The chain links TRBV5-1 to TRBJ2-1; 9 bases map to TRBD2. CDR3 length: 17 residues. CDR1 is SGHRS and CDR2 is YFSETQ in the germline V gene. The V gene end was trimmed by 1 base and the J gene end by 5 bases; junction bases not matched to a gene: 10. DNA for the CDR3: TGCGCCAGCAGCTTGAGCGGGACTAGCTCTTACCACAATGAGCAGTTCTTC. As protein: CASSLSGTSSYHNEQFF.

This clonotype was counted many times. The CDR3 DNA reads as TGCAGTGCTAGAAGGACTAGCGGGAGGTCTAATGAGCAGTTCTTC. Its protein is CSARRTSGRSNEQFF. This chain uses TRBV20-1 with TRBJ2-1, with 14 nucleotides matching TRBD2. With V trimmed by 2 bases and J by 7 bases, 4 bases remained unmatched. The CDR3 consists of 15 residues. The germline CDR1 and CDR2 sequences are DFQATT and SNEGSKA (reference sequence).

There are many counts of this clonotype. The chain employs TRBV5-1 and TRBJ2-2, with unresolved D. Germline V gives CDR1 SGHRS, CDR2 YFSETQ. V was shortened by 0 bases and J by 5 bases, with 23 bases between the two germline ends. The CDR3 runs 19 residues. CDR3 amino acids: CASSLEELGDLLGTGELFF. In nucleotides, the CDR3 is TGCGCCAGCAGCTTGGAAGAGCTAGGTGACCTATTGGGAACCGGGGAGCTGTTTTTT.

This clonotype was counted many times. This chain uses TRBV5-5 with TRBJ2-7; D not resolved. Germline CDR1 is SGHKS and CDR2 is YYEKEE (reference sequence). The V gene lost 4 bases and the J gene lost 0 bases, with 14 bases spanning the gap. The CDR3 consists of 15 residues. CDR3 sequence: CASSPEIRASYEQYF. CDR3 DNA: TGTGCCAGCAGCCCGGAAATTCGAGCCTCCTACGAGCAGTACTTC.

This clonotype came up many times. The chain joins TRBV11-1 to TRBJ1-4, with no clear D. V lost 3 bases, J lost 7 bases, and 15 bases lay in between. Germline CDR1 and CDR2: SGHAT and FQDESV (reference sequence). This CDR3 spans 15 amino acids. The CDR3 region has the DNA TGTGCCAGCAGCTTTGGAACGGCGCAAGGTGAAAAACTGTTTTTT. This translates into CASSFGTAQGEKLFF.

This clonotype was seen at least ten times. The V call is TRBV20-1, the J call TRBJ2-3; unclear D gene. The CDR3 is 11 amino acids. Germline CDR1 DFQATT, CDR2 SNEGSKA (reference sequence). Trimming stripped 2 bases from V and 2 bases from J, with 2 bases between. This chain's CDR3 is CSARPTDTQYF. The CDR3 region has the DNA TGCAGTGCTAGACCCACAGATACGCAGTATTTT.

This clonotype was seen only a few times. The J gene is TRBJ2-5, the V gene TRBV7-9; D unclear. Germline values: CDR1 SEHNR, CDR2 FQNEAQ (reference sequence). This CDR3 has 14 residues. Trimming stripped 5 bases from V and 4 bases from J, with 14 bases between. The CDR3 DNA reads TGTGCCAGCAGCGCTCGAAGCCTCGGAGAGACCCAGTACTTC. It yields the protein CASSARSLGETQYF. The complete variable domain, with remaining parts taken from reference TRBV7-9 and TRBJ2-5, reads DTGVSQNPRHKITKRGQNVTFRCDPISEHNRLYWYRQTLGQGPEFLTYFQNEAQLEKSRLLSDRFSAERPKGSFSTLEIQRTEQGDSAMYLCASSARSLGETQYFGPGTRLLVL.

V is TRBV6-2 or TRBV6-3 and J is TRBJ2-7, with 7 bases identical to TRBD2. Unmatched junction bases numbered 2, after V lost 2 bases and J lost 1 base. Germline assignment: CDR1 MNHEY and CDR2 SVGEGT. This CDR3 comprises 14 residues. For the CDR3, the DNA is TGTGCCAGCAGTTACCGGGACTATTCCTACGAGCAGTACTTC. Protein sequence: CASSYRDYSYEQYF.

This clonotype has only a few counts. V usage is TRBV9 and J usage is TRBJ2-1; D might be TRBD1 (6 bases). The CDR3 is 15 residues long. V was trimmed by 0 bases and J by 6 bases, leaving 13 bases between them. Germline values: CDR1 SGDLS, CDR2 YYNGEE. The CDR3, as DNA: TGTGCCAGCAGCGTAGAACAGGGTGCTTCCAATGAGCAGTTCTTC. Its translation is CASSVEQGASNEQFF.

The chain uses TRBV4-3 and TRBJ2-1, with D possibly called TRBD1 or TRBD2 (6 bases each). This CDR3 has 16 residues. Germline CDR1 LGHNA, CDR2 YSLEER. With 4 bases removed from V and 6 bases from J, the gap between germline ends came to 19 bases. CDR3 nucleotides: TGCGCCAGCAGCCTACTACTAAGAGGGGGGCCCAATGAGCAGTTCTTC. Its protein is CASSLLLRGGPNEQFF.

The chain recombines TRBV6-1 with TRBJ2-2; the match to TRBD1 covers 8 bases. Germline loops: CDR1 MNHNS, CDR2 SASEGT. This CDR3 is 15 amino acids long. V was clipped by 6 bases and J by 5 bases; unmatched bases: 8. This chain's CDR3 is CASSRGRGLTGELFF. DNA of the CDR3: TGTGCCAGCAGCAGGGGGCGCGGGTTAACCGGGGAGCTGTTTTTT.

There are a few counts of this clonotype. The genes are TRBV15 and TRBJ2-7; no firm D call. Per germline, CDR1 LNHNV and CDR2 YYDKDF (reference sequence). This CDR3 is built from 13 residues. Trimming removed 0 bases at V and 6 bases at J, with 9 bases between. The CDR3 spells CATSRDGTSEQYF. The CDR3 region has the DNA TGTGCCACCAGCAGAGATGGTACGAGCGAGCAGTACTTC. The variable domain in full, completed from reference TRBV15 and TRBJ2-7, reads DAMVIQNPRYQVTQFGKPVTLSCSQTLNHNVMYWYQQKSSQAPKLLFHYYDKDFNNEADTPDNFQSRRPNTSFCFLDIRSPGLGDTAMYLCATSRDGTSEQYFGPGTRLTVT.

V gene TRBV11-2 combines with J gene TRBJ2-5, with D perhaps TRBD1 or TRBD2 (5 bases each). The V end was cut by 5 bases, the J end by 3 bases, with 10 bases between. Germline CDR1 and CDR2: SGHAT and FQNNGV. The CDR3 has 13 amino acids. The chain's CDR3 is CASSGRGKETQYF. For the CDR3, the DNA is TGTGCCAGCAGCGGACGGGGCAAAGAGACCCAGTACTTC.